Following are 5 T cell receptor beta chains from one sample sequenced in a study of T-cell memory formation after mild COVID-19. Using its own MiXCR run on the 5' RACE reads, TCRdb lists one record per CDR3 protein. The sample gives roughly 350,000 distinct CDR3 sequences, 21% of which show up once; about 12% is in the top ten. Material: PBMCs or a T cell subset sorted from them (not recorded which). The receptors stem from an adult woman who had mild COVID-19 (a few samples of this study predate the infection). Cell type and time point are not known.

The chain carries TRBV24-1 and TRBJ2-3, with D possibly being TRBD1 (5 bases). V was trimmed by 7 bases and J by 2 bases, leaving 12 bases between them. Germline assignment: CDR1 KGHDR and CDR2 SFDVKD. This CDR3 is 14 amino acids long. CDR3: CATRAQGSTDTQYF. The CDR3 nucleotides read TGTGCCACCAGAGCGCAGGGTTCCACAGATACGCAGTATTTT.

This clonotype was observed a few times. The chain employs TRBV29-1 and TRBJ2-1; 10 bases align to TRBD2. Germline V gene data show CDR1 as SQVTM and CDR2 as ANQGSEA. V shed 0 bases and J 7 bases; nucleotides not matched to a gene: 15. The CDR3 has 18 amino acids. CDR3: CSVEDLLRLLAGDNEQFF. DNA for the CDR3: TGCAGCGTTGAAGATCTCCTCCGTTTGCTAGCGGGAGATAATGAGCAGTTCTTC.

This clonotype occurred once. The chain has TRBV24-1 and TRBJ1-5; D call uncertain. The V end lost 4 bases, the J end lost 3 bases, and 12 bases lay between the germline ends. This CDR3 is 15 amino acids long. CDR1 KGHDR and CDR2 SFDVKD come from the germline V gene. CDR3 amino acids: CATSEAKGNNQPQHF. The DNA of the CDR3 is TGTGCCACCAGTGAGGCCAAAGGGAACAATCAGCCCCAGCATTTT.

The chain employs TRBV29-1 and TRBJ2-7, with 9 bases aligning to TRBD2. Losses at the gene ends were 6 bases for V and 0 bases for J; bases not matched to a gene: 3. Germline CDR1 and CDR2: SQVTM and ANQGSEA. The CDR3 sequence is 13 residues long. The CDR3 bases are TGCAGCGTACTTAGCGGGAGCTCCTACGAGCAGTACTTC. Protein sequence: CSVLSGSSYEQYF.

This sequence joins TRBV10-3 and TRBJ2-7; 10 bases map to TRBD1. Germline CDR1 ENHRY, CDR2 SYGVKD. V trimming: 4 bases; J trimming: 0 bases; junction bases outside the gene matches: 9. The CDR3 has 17 amino acids. The CDR3 nucleotides read TGTGCCATCAGTGGTTCCCCGGGACAGGGGAGCTCCTACGAGCAGTACTTC. Protein sequence: CAISGSPGQGSSYEQYF.